This T cell receptor (beta chain) was identified in a study of control samples from healthy donors and cancer patients. The CDR3 has 15 amino acids. Germline assignment: CDR1 LNHDA and CDR2 SQIVND (reference sequence). In regard to this clone: A junction boundary mismatches the germline segment, possibly from a read error.

The data were produced by immunoSEQ multiplex PCR, yet TCRdb's version contains in-frame clones alone and is incomplete. The table records 150,000 or so clones, 93% of them present only once. Sequences were obtained from blood. The genes are TRBV19 and TRBJ2-1; 9 bases are a match to TRBD1. This receptor was obtained from a man between 50 and 59 years old in good health. The chain's CDR3 is CTSSIEGTGRDEQFF. The CDR3 DNA is TGTACCAGTAGTATAGAGGGGACAGGGCGGGATGAGCAGTTCTTC.